The subject of this entry is one T cell receptor beta chain. Some clones are missing from TCRdb's copy, which holds only in-frame ones; the method was immunoSEQ multiplex PCR. The profile covers about 220,000 clones, with approximately 80% appearing a single time and approximately 3.1% taken by the ten largest. This entry belongs to a study of blood T cell repertoires in COVID-19. V was shortened by 6 bases and J by 7 bases, with 13 bases between the two germline ends. This CDR3 comprises 13 residues. Germline lookup yields CDR1 SNHLY and CDR2 FYNNEI. The sample consisted of PBMCs or T cells enriched from blood (not recorded which). The genes are TRBV2 and TRBJ1-5; possibly TRBD1 for D (6 bases). The receptor was isolated from a woman between 55 and 75 years old who had recovered from COVID-19. This CDR3 reads CASSAPGVQPQHF. The CDR3 bases are TGTGCCAGCAGCGCCCCAGGGGTCCAGCCCCAGCATTTT.